The rows below give T cell receptor beta chains drawn from one sample of a study of blood T cells in healthy people across ages. TCRdb passed the 5' RACE reads through MiXCR, listing each CDR3 protein once. The data contain more than 800,000 distinct CDR3 sequences, roughly 26% of them singletons. Input material: blood. These receptors all come from a woman of 80 years or more in good health. Each CDR3 is given with its conserved first and last residue. D genes are given only for firm matches. Some rows have no size entry. The others give once, few or many, or a class for an expanded clone.

>many|TRBJ2-3|TRBV12-3/TRBV12-4|-
TGTGCCAGCATGCGGCGGGACACAGATACGCAGTATTTT
CASMRRDTDTQYF
>few|TRBJ2-3|TRBV2|-
TGTGCCAGCAGTGAGCGGGATCGCGCCACAGATACGCAGTATTTT
CASSERDRATDTQYF
>-|TRBJ2-7|TRBV13|TRBD1
TGTGCCGGCAGCTTCAACAGGGGGCACAACGAGCAGTACTTC
CAGSFNRGHNEQYF
>many|TRBJ2-1|TRBV24-1|-
TGTGCCACCAGTGTCCGGGACGGGTACAATGAGCAGTTCTTC
CATSVRDGYNEQFF
>-|TRBJ2-5|TRBV20-1|TRBD2
TGCAGTGTCGGGACTAGCGGGGGGGCCGGGGAGACCCAGTACTTC
CSVGTSGGAGETQYF
>once|TRBJ1-4|TRBV6-6|-
TGTGCCAGCAGGCAGACTATCCTGACAACTAATGAAAAACTGTTTTTT
CASRQTILTTNEKLFF
>-|TRBJ1-6|TRBV9|-
TGTGCCAGCAGCGTAGGGAATAGCGGCAATTCACCCCTCCACTTT
CASSVGNSGNSPLHF
>few|TRBJ2-7|TRBV11-2|-
TGTGCCAGCAGCGTGACCGACGGGTCCTACGAGCAGTACTTC
CASSVTDGSYEQYF
>many|TRBJ2-5|TRBV20-1|-
TGCAGTGCTAGAGGAACCAGCGGTTTCCAAGAGACCCAGTACTTC
CSARGTSGFQETQYF
>-|TRBJ2-4|TRBV7-2|-
TGTGCCAGCAGCTCTCGTGTGGCAGGGCTAGCCAAAAACATTCAGTACTTC
CASSSRVAGLAKNIQYF
>many|TRBJ2-6|TRBV4-3|-
TGCGCCAGCAGCCTTACTCATGGAGCGGGGGCCAACGTCCTGACTTTC
CASSLTHGAGANVLTF
>many|TRBJ2-3|TRBV3-1|-
TGTGCCAGCAGCCAACCCCAGGATGGTCCGCAGTATTTT
CASSQPQDGPQYF
>few|TRBJ2-2|TRBV7-8|TRBD1
TGTGCCAGCAGCATCTCAGGGGGCACGAACACCGGGGAGCTGTTTTTT
CASSISGGTNTGELFF
>many|TRBJ2-3|TRBV20-1|TRBD2
TGCAGTGCTAACGGACTAGCGGTGGCAGATACGCAGTATTTT
CSANGLAVADTQYF
>many|TRBJ2-3|TRBV20-1|TRBD2
TGCAGTGCTAGGGAGACTAGCGGGGGTAATACGCAGTATTTT
CSARETSGGNTQYF
>few|TRBJ1-5|TRBV20-1|-
TGCAGTGCTAGAGATTCAGGGTACCCTAGCAATCAGCCCCAGCATTTT
CSARDSGYPSNQPQHF
>-|TRBJ1-2|TRBV3-1|-
TGTGCCAGCAGCCAACTCTCAATCAATTATGGCTACACCTTC
CASSQLSINYGYTF
>many|TRBJ2-3|TRBV20-1|-
TGCAGTGCGAGACTAACGGGGGCAGATACGCAGTATTTT
CSARLTGADTQYF
>once|TRBJ1-3|TRBV6-1|TRBD1
TGTGCCAGCAGTGAGGGAGGGGGCGCTGGAAACACCATATATTTT
CASSEGGGAGNTIYF
>few|TRBJ2-7|TRBV7-8|-
TGTGCCAGCAGCTTAGCGGAGACTCGCTCCTACGAGCAGTACTTC
CASSLAETRSYEQYF
>-|TRBJ1-2|TRBV10-3|-
TGTGCCATCACGGTGGAGGGGCCCAGTCCCGGTTATGGCTACACCTTC
CAITVEGPSPGYGYTF
>-|TRBJ1-2|TRBV7-2|-
TGTGCCAGCAGTACAACCGGCAGGGAAGGCTACACCTTC
CASSTTGREGYTF
>many|TRBJ2-1|TRBV5-1|-
TGCGCCAGCAGTAAAGACCACTACAATGAGCAGTTCTTC
CASSKDHYNEQFF
>many|TRBJ1-1|TRBV5-1|-
TGCGCCAGCAGCTGGGAAGGGGCCCCGGGGACTGAAGCTTTCTTT
CASSWEGAPGTEAFF
>-|TRBJ1-4|TRBV28|-
TGTGCCAGCATCGCGACTCCAACAACTAATGAAAAACTGTTTTTT
CASIATPTTNEKLFF
>many|TRBJ1-2|TRBV12-3/TRBV12-4|TRBD1
TGTGCCAGCACCCAAATCCGGGACAGGGGGCATTGGGCTAACTATGGCTACACCTTC
CASTQIRDRGHWANYGYTF
>few|TRBJ2-1|TRBV4-1|TRBD2
TGCGCCAGCAGCCAGCCCCTATATAGCGGGATGTACAATGAGCAGTTCTTC
CASSQPLYSGMYNEQFF
>-|TRBJ2-1|TRBV2|TRBD2
TGTGCCAGCGTAAGCGGGGGCCCCCACAATGAGCAGTTCTTC
CASVSGGPHNEQFF
>many|TRBJ1-2|TRBV11-2|TRBD1
TGTGCCAGCAGCCACGGACAGGGGCAAGGTGGCTACACCTTC
CASSHGQGQGGYTF
>-|TRBJ1-6|TRBV7-2|-
TGTGCCAGCAGCCCAACAGGGAATTCCTATAATTCACCCCTCCACTTT
CASSPTGNSYNSPLHF
>few|TRBJ1-1|TRBV7-2|-
TGTGCCAGCAGCTTAAAACATTTAAACACTGAAGCTTTCTTT
CASSLKHLNTEAFF
>many|TRBJ1-1|TRBV7-2|-
TGTGCCAGCAGCTTCATCCCTGCCGGCCGGGGGACTGAAGCTTTCTTT
CASSFIPAGRGTEAFF
>many|TRBJ1-4|TRBV12-3/TRBV12-4|-
TGTGCCAGCAGTTTAGCGGAAAAACTGTTTTTT
CASSLAEKLFF
>many|TRBJ2-6|TRBV7-2|TRBD1
TGTGCCAGCAGCCCAAACGACAGGGTCTCTGGGGCCAACGTCCTGACTTTC
CASSPNDRVSGANVLTF
>many|TRBJ2-5|TRBV6-1|-
TGTGCCAGCAGAATACACGGGGCCGAATCAGCAGGGCAGTACTTC
CASRIHGAESAGQYF
>many|TRBJ2-7|TRBV5-5|TRBD2
TGTGCCAGCAGCCCTTGGACTAGCGGAAACGAGCAGTACTTC
CASSPWTSGNEQYF
>-|TRBJ2-4|TRBV20-1|TRBD1
TGCAGTGCGGCCTCGGGACAGGGGGCAGGGGCCAAAAACATTCAGTACTTC
CSAASGQGAGAKNIQYF
>few|TRBJ1-1|TRBV27|-
TGTGCCAGCAGGCACGGGAGGGGGAACACTGAAGCTTTCTTT
CASRHGRGNTEAFF
>-|TRBJ2-7|TRBV29-1|TRBD1
TGCAGCGTCCTCCAAGGACAGGCCGAGCAGTACTTC
CSVLQGQAEQYF
>-|TRBJ2-3|TRBV6-2/TRBV6-3|TRBD2
TGTGCCAGCGGACTAGCGGGGACCTACACAGATACGCAGTATTTT
CASGLAGTYTDTQYF
>-|TRBJ1-2|TRBV28|-
TGTGCCCGCAGTTGGGTGGCCAGGGCTGACTATGGCTACACCTTC
CARSWVARADYGYTF
>-|TRBJ1-1|TRBV5-6|-
TGTGCCAGCAGCTTGGAGAGGGAGGGGGCTTTCTTT
CASSLEREGAFF
>-|TRBJ1-5|TRBV6-6|-
TGTGCCAGCAAAGATGACAGGTCGGGCAATCAGCCCCAGCATTTT
CASKDDRSGNQPQHF
>-|TRBJ1-6|TRBV2|-
TGTGCCAGCAGAATCGCACGCTCCTATAATTCACCCCTCCACTTT
CASRIARSYNSPLHF
>few|TRBJ1-5|TRBV18|TRBD1
TGTGCCAGCTCACCAAGGACAGGAGATCAGCCCCAGCATTTT
CASSPRTGDQPQHF
>many|TRBJ2-5|TRBV7-9|-
TGTGCCAGCAGCTTAGGGGCGGACGGAGAGACCCAGTACTTC
CASSLGADGETQYF
>many|TRBJ2-7|TRBV7-2|TRBD2
TGTGCCAGCAGCTCAGCGGGGAATCGGTACGAGCAGTACTTC
CASSSAGNRYEQYF
>many|TRBJ2-1|TRBV25-1|TRBD1
TGTGCCAGCAGGAAAAAGGGGACAGGGAATGGTGAGCAGTTCTTC
CASRKKGTGNGEQFF
>many|TRBJ2-7|TRBV3-1|TRBD1
TGTGCCAGCGGGACAGGGGGCGGCGAGCAGTACTTC
CASGTGGGEQYF
>many|TRBJ2-3|TRBV10-3|TRBD1
TGTGCCATCAGGGACAGGACTAGCACAGATACGCAGTATTTT
CAIRDRTSTDTQYF
>few|TRBJ1-1|TRBV3-1|-
TGTGCCAGCAGCCTCGCCCGGGAAGAAGCTTTCTTT
CASSLAREEAFF
>many|TRBJ2-6|TRBV18|TRBD1
TGTGCCAGCTCAGGGACAGGCGCGAGCTCTGGGGCCAACGTCCTGACTTTC
CASSGTGASSGANVLTF
>-|TRBJ2-5|TRBV6-5|-
TGTGCCAGCAGTTATGGGTTCTCTAGCGCACCGGAAAAGGAGACCCAGTACTTC
CASSYGFSSAPEKETQYF
>many|TRBJ2-4|TRBV4-2|-
TGTGCCAGCAGCCAAGCTGGGGGTTCCGGAAACATTCAGTACTTC
CASSQAGGSGNIQYF
>many|TRBJ2-4|TRBV24-1|-
TGTGCCACCAGTGATTCTGGAAACATTCAGTACTTC
CATSDSGNIQYF
>many|TRBJ2-3|TRBV16|-
TGTGCCAGCAGCCAATCACCCCCTCCAGATACGCAGTATTTT
CASSQSPPPDTQYF
>many|TRBJ2-1|TRBV27|TRBD2
TGTGCCAGCAGTTCCCTATTAGGCGGGGGGCGGGGAGATGAGCAGTTCTTC
CASSSLLGGGRGDEQFF
>-|TRBJ1-6|TRBV2|-
TGTGCCAGCAATGAAGGTCAACACGGCCTTTCACCCCTCCACTTT
CASNEGQHGLSPLHF
>-|TRBJ2-7|TRBV6-2/TRBV6-3|-
TGTGCCAGCAGTTCGAACAGGGAAGTCTACGAGCAGTACTTC
CASSSNREVYEQYF
>-|TRBJ1-4|TRBV2|-
TGTGCCAGCAGTTTAGACAATGGGTCTGAAAAACTGTTTTTT
CASSLDNGSEKLFF